Here is one T cell receptor beta chain with its context. The sample holds a few counts of this clonotype. There is no known antigen for this receptor. Per-base qualities were not stored, and no clone one base away is much larger. The sample is drawn from a study of CD8 T cells in ankylosing spondylitis (dated by TCRdb to 2017 to 2019). Concerning the study at large: T cell receptor beta repertoires were profiled in healthy donors and ankylosing spondylitis patients so that disease-linked TCR variants could be found. In total, the full study cohort was made up of some 110 healthy donors and some 26 ankylosing spondylitis patients. Peripheral blood samples were taken, and synovial fluid was additionally collected from ankylosing spondylitis patients. What the research found in general, with its limitations: Some motif variants had previously been reported in the synovial fluid and blood of reactive arthritis patients, which suggests shared mechanisms of disease initiation. A CD8+ phenotype was shown by the disease-linked clones, which were found at relatively low frequencies in peripheral blood. A TCR beta motif made up of roughly eight highly homologous amino acid variants appeared to be characteristic of blood from ankylosing spondylitis patients. The disease-linked clones were reported to be significantly enriched in matched synovial fluid samples from ankylosing spondylitis patients.

The sample was run on an Illumina HiSeq 2500. Quantitative 5'-RACE with molecular barcodes was used to prepare TCR beta libraries. Per the authors' processing: Disease-linked TCR variants were identified with a new computational method built on a probabilistic model of VDJ rearrangement. Starting from the raw public reads, TCRdb applied fastp trimming at Q25, assembled clones with MiXCR and retained in-frame beta chains. All rows with the same CDR3 protein become a single entry with the most common DNA and genes. TCRdb, not the authors, supplied the V and J calls. The sample profile shows 330,000 or so distinct CDR3 sequences; less than 9.5% of them were found once. The ten largest clonotypes hold just over 14% of the sample. The V end gives up 3 bases and the J end 8 bases, leaving 7 bases in the junction not matched to a gene. From its cysteine to its phenylalanine, the CDR3 spans 14 amino acids. Only the CDR3 DNA is retained, 42 bases long and in frame from the first base. The germline V gene specifies SQVTM as CDR1 and ANQGSEA as CDR2.

Sequencing was carried out using blood, either unsorted or a sorted T cell fraction (not recorded which). This receptor was identified in a male donor with ankylosing spondylitis. The rearrangement combines TRBV29-1 with TRBJ1-4; 9 central bases correspond to TRBD1. The sequenced DNA is TGCAGCGTTGACCCGGGACAGGGTAGAGAAAAACTGTTTTTT. The translation is CSVDPGQGREKLFF. The CDR3, completed at both ends by the reference TRBV29-1 and TRBJ1-4 genes, gives the full variable domain SAVISQKPSRDICQRGTSLTIQCQVDSQVTMMFWYRQQPGQSLTLIATANQGSEATYESGFVIDKFPISRPNLTFSTLTVSNMSPEDSSIYLCSVDPGQGREKLFFGSGTQLSVL.